Following are 28 T cell receptor beta chains from one sample sequenced in a study of blood T cell repertoires in COVID-19. Assay used: immunoSEQ multiplex PCR; TCRdb lists only in-frame clones, some missing. Here the sample spans around 270,000 clones, less than 90% being singletons. Source material: peripheral blood. These receptors were taken from a man between 60 and 75 years old who had recovered from COVID-19.

CDR3: CASIKETANTGELFF. CDR3 DNA: TGCGCCAGCATTAAAGAGACAGCGAACACCGGGGAGCTGTTTTTT. The chain is built from TRBV5-1 and TRBJ2-2, with D possibly matching TRBD1 (5 bases). The length of the CDR3 is 15 residues. CDR1 and CDR2 from the germline V gene are SGHRS and YFSETQ. V was clipped by 6 bases and J by 0 bases, with 12 bases between them.

The V gene is TRBV4-1, the J gene TRBJ1-2; TRBD1 matches 8 bases. V lost 1 base, J lost 0 bases, and 1 base stayed unmatched. The CDR3 is 15 amino acids. CDR1 and CDR2 from the germline V gene are MGHRA and YSYEKL. The CDR3 DNA reads TGCGCCAGCAGCCAAGGACAGGGGACTAACTATGGCTACACCTTC. Its protein is CASSQGQGTNYGYTF.

V gene TRBV6-5 combines with J gene TRBJ1-6; 8 nucleotides match TRBD1. V shed 4 bases and J 9 bases; nucleotides not matched to a gene: 11. The CDR3 loop spans 16 amino acids. The germline V gene has CDR1 MNHEY and CDR2 SVGAGI. The CDR3 DNA follows: TGTGCCAGCAGTTGGATGGGACAGGCTACGGTTTCACCCCTCCACTTT. Translation gives CASSWMGQATVSPLHF.

This sequence joins TRBV9 and TRBJ2-3; 10 nucleotides line up with TRBD2. The length of the CDR3 is 16 residues. Trimming cost V 0 bases and J 4 bases; bases outside gene matches: 5. Germline values: CDR1 SGDLS, CDR2 YYNGEE. The CDR3, as DNA: TGTGCCAGCAGCGTAGATGAGCGGGGGGGTCCAGATACGCAGTATTTT. It codes for CASSVDERGGPDTQYF.

The rearrangement links TRBV12-3 or TRBV12-4 to TRBJ1-2; D ambiguous. V dropped 4 bases and J dropped 5 bases, with 11 bases sitting between them. The CDR3 is made up of 13 amino acids. The DNA for the CDR3 is TGTGCCAGCAGTTCGACCCGCAGGTATGGCTACACCTTC. Translating gives CASSSTRRYGYTF.

This chain uses TRBV4-2 with TRBJ2-5, with 10 bases lining up with TRBD2. This CDR3 region has 15 residues. V was pared by 3 bases and J by 4 bases, with 5 bases of the junction left unmatched. Germline V lookup: CDR1 LGHNA, CDR2 YNFKEQ. The CDR3 protein is CASSQPSGGVETQYF. CDR3 DNA: TGTGCCAGCAGCCAGCCTAGCGGGGGTGTAGAGACCCAGTACTTC.

There are a few counts of this clone. The rearrangement links TRBV7-2 to TRBJ2-7, with D possibly TRBD2 on 6 matching bases. Germline values: CDR1 SGHTA, CDR2 FQGNSA. With 4 bases removed from V and 5 bases from J, the gap between germline ends came to 15 bases. The CDR3 spans 14 residues. The CDR3 here is CASSSNQGGNEQYF. The CDR3 DNA reads as TGTGCCAGCAGCTCCAACCAGGGAGGCAACGAGCAGTACTTC.

The V gene is TRBV9, the J gene TRBJ1-1; D unclear. In germline, CDR1 is SGDLS, CDR2 YYNGEE. This CDR3 spans 13 amino acids. Trimming removed 0 bases from V and 3 bases from J, with 6 bases in between. CDR3 sequence reads: CASSVVMYTEAFF. CDR3 bases: TGTGCCAGCAGCGTAGTAATGTACACTGAAGCTTTCTTT.

V gene TRBV9 combines with J gene TRBJ1-2; D is perhaps TRBD1 (6 bases). The CDR3 runs to 13 residues. Germline assignment: CDR1 SGDLS and CDR2 YYNGEE. Trimming took 5 bases from V and 4 from J, leaving 12 bases between them. CDR3 DNA: TGTGCCAGCAGACCGACAGGTCGCTATGGCTACACCTTC. Translated: CASRPTGRYGYTF.

The chain joins TRBV24-1 to TRBJ1-4; D unclear. The CDR3 is 12 amino acids. Looked up from germline, CDR1 is KGHDR and CDR2 is SFDVKD. The V end lost 9 bases, the J end lost 10 bases, and 14 bases lay between the germline ends. The CDR3 DNA is TGTGCCACCTCCGAGGCGGGAAGAAAACTGTTTTTT. This codes for CATSEAGRKLFF.

The V gene is TRBV10-2, the J gene TRBJ2-5, with no clear D. CDR3 length equals 12 residues. Trimming stripped 7 bases from V and 7 bases from J, with 13 bases between. Germline V gene lookup returns CDR1 WSHSY and CDR2 SAAADI. CDR3 bases: TGCGCCAGCAAAAGCCTCACCGGGACCCAGTACTTC. Translation: CASKSLTGTQYF.

The chain employs TRBV7-3 and TRBJ2-2, with D perhaps matching TRBD2 (5 bases). Germline V gives CDR1 SGHTA, CDR2 FQGTGA. V dropped 0 bases and J dropped 6 bases, with 11 bases sitting between them. The CDR3 runs 15 residues. CDR3 region: CASSLTQRGPGELFF. The CDR3 bases are TGTGCCAGCAGCTTAACGCAGCGCGGGCCCGGGGAGCTGTTTTTT.

The chain employs TRBV6-6 and TRBJ2-2; 16 bases are shared with TRBD2. CDR3 length equals 18 residues. Germline V gene lookup returns CDR1 MNHNY and CDR2 SVGAGI (reference sequence). The V and J ends lost 5 bases and 5 bases, in that order; junction bases with no gene match: 8. CDR3 sequence (DNA): TGTGCCAGCAGTCCCCCGGGACTAGCGGGGGGGGGTACCGGGGAGCTGTTTTTT. Translated: CASSPPGLAGGGTGELFF.

This chain links TRBV7-2 with TRBJ2-7; 7 nucleotides line up with TRBD2. The CDR3 length is 15 residues. J gave up 3 bases and V 4 bases, and 9 bases lay outside the gene matches. Germline loops: CDR1 SGHTA, CDR2 FQGNSA. The chain's CDR3 is CASSSEPGGYYEQYF. As DNA, the CDR3 is TGTGCCAGCAGCTCGGAGCCCGGGGGGTACTACGAGCAGTACTTC. Together with reference TRBV7-2 and TRBJ2-7, the CDR3 gives the full variable domain: GAGVSQSPSNKVTEKGKDVELRCDPISGHTALYWYRQSLGQGLEFLIYFQGNSAPDKSGLPSDRFSAERTGGSVSTLTIQRTQQEDSAVYLCASSSEPGGYYEQYFGPGTRLTVT.

The rearrangement uses TRBV29-1 and TRBJ1-2; no clear D gene. The CDR3 has 14 residues. Germline lookup yields CDR1 SQVTM and CDR2 ANQGSEA. The ends were cut back, 6 bases at V and 2 bases at J, with 16 bases in the middle. The CDR3 DNA is TGCAGCGTGGGAGGACTGGGAGGAAACTATGGCTACACCTTC. This codes for CSVGGLGGNYGYTF. Supplemented by reference TRBV29-1 and TRBJ1-2, the full variable domain reads SAVISQKPSRDICQRGTSLTIQCQVDSQVTMMFWYRQQPGQSLTLIATANQGSEATYESGFVIDKFPISRPNLTFSTLTVSNMSPEDSSIYLCSVGGLGGNYGYTFGSGTRLTVV.

The J gene is TRBJ1-2, the V gene TRBV19; no clear D. Germline lookup yields CDR1 LNHDA and CDR2 SQIVND (reference sequence). Trimming cost V 7 bases and J 2 bases, with 17 bases left between them. The CDR3 is 15 residues long. CDR3 loop: CASNRPRETNYGYTF. CDR3 DNA sequence: TGTGCCAGTAATCGACCCCGGGAAACAAACTATGGCTACACCTTC.

The chain recombines TRBV9 with TRBJ1-6; D possibly corresponds to TRBD1 (6 bases). Germline V CDR1 and CDR2: SGDLS, YYNGEE. The V end was cut by 4 bases, the J end by 5 bases, with 10 bases between. CDR3 length: 14 residues. The CDR3 coding sequence is TGTGCCAGCAGCACTCGACAGGATAATTCACCCCTCCACTTT. It translates to CASSTRQDNSPLHF.

This chain links TRBV7-8 with TRBJ2-4, with D tentatively TRBD1 (5 bases). Trimming took off 1 base at V and 3 bases at J, with 10 bases between the two ends. This CDR3 has 15 amino acids. CDR1 and CDR2 from the germline V gene are SGHVS and FQNEAQ. CDR3 sequence: CASSLVAGYKNIQYF. The CDR3 DNA reads TGTGCCAGCAGCTTAGTAGCAGGGTACAAAAACATTCAGTACTTC. The variable domain in full, with the rest retrieved from reference TRBV7-8 and TRBJ2-4, is GAGVSQSPRYKVAKRGQDVALRCDPISGHVSLFWYQQALGQGPEFLTYFQNEAQLDKSGLPSDRFFAERPEGSVSTLKIQRTQQEDSAVYLCASSLVAGYKNIQYFGAGTRLSVL.

This clone was observed a single time. The chain links TRBV19 to TRBJ2-1, with 9 bases that match TRBD2. Unmatched junction bases numbered 12, after V lost 4 bases and J lost 8 bases. CDR3 size: 16 residues. Germline V gene data show CDR1 as LNHDA and CDR2 as SQIVND (reference sequence). The CDR3 region is CASSRLMGGGADEQFF. The CDR3 region has the DNA TGTGCCAGTAGTAGGCTAATGGGCGGGGGGGCCGATGAGCAGTTCTTC.

The chain is built from TRBV7-8 and TRBJ2-7, with 9 bases fitting TRBD1. Germline CDR1 and CDR2: SGHVS and FQNEAQ. This CDR3 has 15 residues. With 4 bases clipped from V and 4 bases from J, the junction kept 8 bases outside the gene matches. CDR3 sequence: CASSSTGGADYEQYF. As DNA, the CDR3 is TGTGCCAGCAGCTCCACAGGGGGCGCAGATTACGAGCAGTACTTC. Drawing the rest from reference TRBV7-8 and TRBJ2-7, the complete variable domain is GAGVSQSPRYKVAKRGQDVALRCDPISGHVSLFWYQQALGQGPEFLTYFQNEAQLDKSGLPSDRFFAERPEGSVSTLKIQRTQQEDSAVYLCASSSTGGADYEQYFGPGTRLTVT.

The chain uses TRBV6-5 and TRBJ1-3, with D possibly TRBD1 on 5 matching bases. The CDR3 is 14 residues long. V dropped 7 bases and J dropped 0 bases, with 10 bases sitting between them. Germline V gene data show CDR1 as MNHEY and CDR2 as SVGAGI. CDR3 region: CASTRQSSGNTIYF. The DNA for the CDR3 is TGTGCCAGCACAAGACAGAGCTCTGGAAACACCATATATTTT.

The rearrangement joins TRBV27 to TRBJ2-5; 9 nucleotides align to TRBD1. Germline CDR1 and CDR2: MNHEY and SMNVEV (reference sequence). After removal of 6 bases from V and 5 bases from J, the junction contained 4 bases not matched to a gene. The CDR3 is 13 amino acids. CDR3 loop: CASSRDRVETQYF. In nucleotides, the CDR3 is TGTGCCAGCAGCCGGGACAGGGTCGAGACCCAGTACTTC.

This chain links TRBV5-1 with TRBJ1-3; D is ambiguous. Germline CDR1 SGHRS, CDR2 YFSETQ. V lost 2 bases and J lost 0, with 6 bases in between. CDR3 length: 14 residues. The CDR3 DNA reads as TGCGCCAGCAGCTTAGAGATCTCTGGAAACACCATATATTTT. The encoded protein is CASSLEISGNTIYF.

This rearrangement joins TRBV11-2 to TRBJ1-4; D possibly corresponds to TRBD1 (6 bases). V lost 5 bases and J 7 bases, leaving 17 bases between the germline ends. The germline V gene encodes CDR1 SGHAT and CDR2 FQNNGV. CDR3 length: 15 amino acids. The DNA for the CDR3 is TGTGCCAGCAGCCGGACCACAGGGTACGGTGAAAAACTGTTTTTT. The encoded protein is CASSRTTGYGEKLFF.

This chain connects TRBV11-2 to TRBJ1-2; D uncertain. Trimming took 8 bases from V and 8 from J, leaving 18 bases between them. Germline-derived CDR1 and CDR2 are SGHAT and FQNNGV. The CDR3 has 13 residues. The CDR3 sequence is CASSRTPVAGYTF. The CDR3 DNA reads as TGTGCCAGCTCCCGGACTCCCGTCGCAGGCTACACCTTC. Drawing the rest from reference TRBV11-2 and TRBJ1-2, the complete variable domain is EAGVAQSPRYKIIEKRQSVAFWCNPISGHATLYWYQQILGQGPKLLIQFQNNGVVDDSQLPKDRFSAERLKGVDSTLKIQPAKLEDSAVYLCASSRTPVAGYTFGSGTRLTVV.

The rearrangement links TRBV15 to TRBJ2-5; 10 bases are shared with TRBD1. The CDR3 is 14 amino acids. Germline-derived CDR1 and CDR2 are LNHNV and YYDKDF (reference sequence). Trimming at V came to 5 bases and at J to 5 bases, leaving 5 bases not matched to a gene. CDR3 region: CATSPGQGFETQYF. The CDR3 DNA is TGTGCCACCAGCCCGGGACAGGGGTTTGAGACCCAGTACTTC.

The chain employs TRBV10-1 and TRBJ2-2; weak D call: TRBD2 (6 bases). The V end lost 4 bases, the J end lost 4 bases, and 13 bases lay between the germline ends. Per germline, CDR1 WNHNN and CDR2 SYGVQD (reference sequence). This CDR3 spans 15 amino acids. The CDR3 sequence: CASSALLGGTGELFF. The DNA of the CDR3 is TGCGCCAGCAGTGCGTTATTGGGGGGCACCGGGGAGCTGTTTTTT.

This chain links TRBV19 with TRBJ2-7; 10 bases are a match to TRBD2. The J segment lost 3 bases and the V segment lost 8 bases, leaving 10 bases of the junction unmatched. Germline V gives CDR1 LNHDA, CDR2 SQIVND (reference sequence). This CDR3 comprises 15 residues. The CDR3 reads CASALGLATFYEQYF. In DNA, the CDR3 is TGTGCCAGTGCCCTGGGACTAGCGACTTTCTACGAGCAGTACTTC.